Below, 29 T cell receptor beta chains from the same sample are listed, as sequenced in a study of blood T cells in healthy people across ages. It was with a sample-barcoded 5' primer and a J-beta primer mix that a second PCR of roughly 7 to 12 cycles was run. TCRdb reprocessed the 5' RACE reads with MiXCR, giving one entry per CDR3 protein. The data show some 1.4 million distinct CDR3 sequences, with approximately 42% seen just once and 7.9% held by the top ten. Sequencing was done on a sample of blood. The receptors originated from a woman between 18 and 30 years old in good health.

CDR3 nucleotide sequence: TGCAGTGCTAGAGCTCAGGGTAAAATATCCTATGGCTACACCTTC. Its translation: CSARAQGKISYGYTF. The V call is TRBV20-1, the J call TRBJ1-2; D is perhaps TRBD1 (5 bases). Germline assignment: CDR1 DFQATT and CDR2 SNEGSKA (reference sequence). This CDR3 spans 15 amino acids. Trimming left V 1 base short and J 4 bases short, with 16 bases between.

This clonotype was counted a few times. The rearrangement uses TRBV6-2 or TRBV6-3 and TRBJ1-1, with D uncertain. Germline V gene lookup returns CDR1 MNHEY and CDR2 SVGEGT. Trimming stripped 0 bases from V and 2 bases from J, with 7 bases between. The CDR3 is 14 residues long. Written as DNA, the CDR3 is TGTGCCAGCAGTTACTCGTGGAGAAACACTGAAGCTTTCTTT. Protein sequence: CASSYSWRNTEAFF.

V is TRBV7-2 and J is TRBJ1-2, with D perhaps matching TRBD1 (5 bases). Germline CDR1 and CDR2: SGHTA and FQGNSA. V lost 5 bases to trimming and J lost 7 bases, with 17 bases between them. The CDR3 has 14 amino acids. CDR3 residues: CASSPVQGLGGYTF. The CDR3, as DNA: TGTGCCAGCAGCCCCGTCCAGGGTTTGGGTGGCTACACCTTC.

The chain joins TRBV27 to TRBJ1-2, with D unresolved. The CDR3 consists of 14 residues. Per germline, CDR1 MNHEY and CDR2 SMNVEV (reference sequence). Deletions cut 6 bases from V and 0 bases from J, with 11 bases between. The CDR3, as DNA: TGTGCCAGCAGGGCAGTCCCTACTAACTATGGCTACACCTTC. It specifies CASRAVPTNYGYTF.

J is TRBJ2-7 and V is TRBV5-1, with 7 bases fitting TRBD2. The CDR3 loop spans 15 amino acids. Germline-derived CDR1 and CDR2 are SGHRS and YFSETQ. V gave up 4 bases and J gave up 2 bases; unmatched junction bases: 9. The CDR3 here is CASSLGGKPTYEQYF. Here the CDR3 DNA reads TGCGCCAGCAGCCTCGGGGGGAAACCCACCTACGAGCAGTACTTC.

The rearrangement joins TRBV3-1 to TRBJ2-4; 8 nucleotides match TRBD1. V was clipped by 1 base and J by 15 bases; unmatched bases: 14. Germline V gives CDR1 LGHDT, CDR2 YNNKEL (reference sequence). This CDR3 spans 15 amino acids. CDR3 protein: CASSQVGEVRTGLYF. CDR3 nucleotides: TGTGCCAGCAGCCAAGTAGGGGAAGTTCGGACAGGGTTGTACTTC. The entire variable domain, with the rest obtained from reference TRBV3-1 and TRBJ2-4, is as follows: DTAVSQTPKYLVTQMGNDKSIKCEQNLGHDTMYWYKQDSKKFLKIMFSYNNKELIINETVPNRFSPKSPDKAHLNLHINSLELGDSAVYFCASSQVGEVRTGLYFGAGTRLSVL.

This clonotype was counted a few times. The chain carries TRBV5-1 and TRBJ2-1; TRBD1 matches at 8 bases. The germline V gene has CDR1 SGHRS and CDR2 YFSETQ. The CDR3 spans 15 residues. After removal of 5 bases from V and 2 bases from J, the junction contained 6 bases not matched to a gene. The CDR3 spells CASRPGTGAYNEQFF. In DNA form, the CDR3 reads TGCGCCAGCAGACCCGGGACAGGAGCCTACAATGAGCAGTTCTTC. Based on the CDR3 plus reference TRBV5-1 and TRBJ2-1, the full variable domain is KAGVTQTPRYLIKTRGQQVTLSCSPISGHRSVSWYQQTPGQGLQFLFEYFSETQRNKGNFPGRFSGRQFSNSRSEMNVSTLELGDSALYLCASRPGTGAYNEQFFGPGTRLTVL.

The chain links TRBV5-5 to TRBJ1-5; D is perhaps TRBD1 (6 bases). The CDR3 runs to 13 residues. Trimming removed 4 bases from V and 5 bases from J, with 10 bases in between. Germline CDR1 is SGHKS and CDR2 is YYEKEE (reference sequence). In nucleotides, the CDR3 is TGTGCCAGCAGCCAGGACAGCCATCAGCCCCAGCATTTT. Residues: CASSQDSHQPQHF.

This clonotype was found a few times. J is TRBJ2-4 and V is TRBV11-2, with 12 bases aligning to TRBD1. Germline values: CDR1 SGHAT, CDR2 FQNNGV. With 6 bases clipped from V and 1 base from J, the junction kept 10 bases outside the gene matches. The CDR3 loop spans 18 amino acids. CDR3 bases: TGTGCCAGCAGTCCCGGGACAGGGGGCCTTCTGGCCAAAAACATTCAGTACTTC. Translated: CASSPGTGGLLAKNIQYF.

The V call is TRBV14, the J call TRBJ1-2, with D maybe TRBD1 (5 bases). The CDR3 has 12 residues. Germline V gene lookup returns CDR1 SGHDN and CDR2 FVKESK. The germline V and J ends were trimmed by 4 bases and 4 bases, with 7 bases remaining between them. Written as DNA, the CDR3 is TGTGCCAGCAGCCGACAGCCCTATGGCTACACCTTC. Its translation: CASSRQPYGYTF.

This clonotype was detected only once. The V call is TRBV29-1, the J call TRBJ2-1; D might be TRBD2 (6 bases). The J call is in doubt because the DNA end fits TRBJ2-7 better. CDR1 is SQVTM and CDR2 is ANQGSEA in the germline V gene. This CDR3 has 16 amino acids. CDR3 in amino acids: CSVARALASSYNEQYF. CDR3 in DNA: TGCAGCGTTGCAAGGGCTCTAGCGAGCTCCTACAATGAGCAGTACTTC.

The chain is built from TRBV5-6 and TRBJ2-3, with unresolved D. The CDR3 contains 14 residues. Germline CDR1 and CDR2: SGHDT and YYEEEE. Trimming removed 0 bases from V and 4 bases from J, with 9 bases in between. The CDR3 DNA reads as TGTGCCAGCAGCTTGGACCGACGGGCAGATACGCAGTATTTT. It translates to CASSLDRRADTQYF. Variable domain in full (rest from reference TRBV5-6 and TRBJ2-3): DAGVTQSPTHLIKTRGQQVTLRCSPKSGHDTVSWYQQALGQGPQFIFQYYEEEERQRGNFPDRFSGHQFPNYSSELNVNALLLGDSALYLCASSLDRRADTQYFGPGTRLTVL.

This clonotype has more than one count but fewer than ten. V gene TRBV5-1 combines with J gene TRBJ2-3, with 7 bases aligning to TRBD1. From germline, CDR1 is SGHRS and CDR2 YFSETQ. V was clipped by 4 bases and J by 5 bases; unmatched bases: 13. This CDR3 has 16 residues. CDR3 region: CASSRITTGMGDTQYF. The CDR3 DNA sequence: TGCGCCAGCAGCCGGATAACGACAGGGATGGGAGATACGCAGTATTTT.

The chain joins TRBV7-9 to TRBJ2-5; a possible D gene is TRBD1 (5 bases). The J call may be incorrect, as the DNA end agrees better with TRBJ2-7. Germline assignment: CDR1 SEHNR and CDR2 FQNEAQ (reference sequence). The CDR3 runs to 14 residues. This CDR3 reads CASSVGAPPNEQYF. Here the CDR3 DNA reads TGTGCCAGCAGCGTAGGGGCCCCTCCTAACGAGCAGTACTTC.

To note about this clonotype: A read error may be the cause here, since a much bigger clone is one base away. The rearrangement joins TRBV29-1 to TRBJ2-3; TRBD2 matches 7 bases. This CDR3 contains 14 residues. The V gene end was trimmed by 5 bases and the J gene end by 1 base; junction bases not matched to a gene: 6. Germline assignment: CDR1 SQVTM and CDR2 ANQGSEA. CDR3 amino acids: CSVLAALGTDTQYF. The CDR3 region has the DNA TGCAGCGTTCTAGCGGCGCTCGGCACAGATACGCAGTATTTT.

The V call is TRBV12-3 or TRBV12-4, the J call TRBJ2-3, with D possibly matching TRBD2 (5 bases). V was pared by 5 bases and J by 14 bases, with 14 bases between. The CDR3 length is 11 residues. The CDR3 DNA reads as TGTGCCAGCAGTCGACTTGGAGGAATGTATTTT. Translation gives CASSRLGGMYF.

This clonotype was detected many times. The chain recombines TRBV5-1 with TRBJ2-7; D gene ambiguous. Germline assignment: CDR1 SGHRS and CDR2 YFSETQ. CDR3 length: 11 residues. V gave up 4 bases and J gave up 7 bases, with 9 bases separating them. Here the CDR3 reads CASSGVNEQYF. CDR3 sequence (DNA): TGCGCCAGCAGCGGAGTCAATGAGCAGTACTTC. Supplemented by reference TRBV5-1 and TRBJ2-7, the full variable domain reads KAGVTQTPRYLIKTRGQQVTLSCSPISGHRSVSWYQQTPGQGLQFLFEYFSETQRNKGNFPGRFSGRQFSNSRSEMNVSTLELGDSALYLCASSGVNEQYFGPGTRLTVT.

This rearrangement joins TRBV7-8 to TRBJ1-2, with a tentative D call TRBD1 (5 bases). The CDR3 contains 16 residues. Trimming shortened V by 5 bases and J by 4 bases, and 20 bases separated the two germline ends. Germline V gene sequence: CDR1 SGHVS, CDR2 FQNEAQ. The CDR3 loop is CASSLPRGGARYGYTF. The CDR3 DNA reads TGTGCCAGCAGCCTCCCCCGGGGGGGTGCGCGCTATGGCTACACCTTC. The full variable domain, in which reference TRBV7-8 and TRBJ1-2 provide the parts outside the CDR3, is GAGVSQSPRYKVAKRGQDVALRCDPISGHVSLFWYQQALGQGPEFLTYFQNEAQLDKSGLPSDRFFAERPEGSVSTLKIQRTQQEDSAVYLCASSLPRGGARYGYTFGSGTRLTVV.

The rearrangement uses TRBV10-3 and TRBJ2-7; 14 nucleotides align to TRBD2. The trim removed 6 bases at V and 7 bases at J, leaving 2 bases unmatched. CDR3 length equals 13 residues. Germline V gene data show CDR1 as ENHRY and CDR2 as SYGVKD. The CDR3 nucleotides are TGTGCCATCAGGGGACTAGCGGGGGATGAGCAGTACTTC. Translating it yields CAIRGLAGDEQYF.

The J gene is TRBJ2-3, the V gene TRBV6-6; 9 bases match TRBD2. V shed 2 bases, J shed 2 bases, and the junction held 5 bases outside the gene matches. Germline values: CDR1 MNHNY, CDR2 SVGAGI (reference sequence). This CDR3 contains 16 residues. Here the CDR3 DNA reads TGTGCCAGCAGTTACGCTAGCGGGAAAAACACAGATACGCAGTATTTT. Encoded protein: CASSYASGKNTDTQYF.

Comment on this clonotype: Being one base from a much bigger clone, this may be a read error. This chain connects TRBV29-1 to TRBJ2-1; D unresolved. This CDR3 contains 14 residues. CDR1 is SQVTM, CDR2 ANQGSEA, per germline. CDR3 amino acids: CNVDGVSSYNEQFF. DNA of the CDR3: TGCAACGTTGACGGTGTGAGCTCCTACAATGAGCAGTTCTTC.

A few counts support this clonotype. This chain joins TRBV5-1 and TRBJ1-5, with 9 bases identical to TRBD1. The CDR3 covers 14 residues. Germline loops: CDR1 SGHRS, CDR2 YFSETQ. The V and J ends lost 4 bases and 9 bases, in that order; junction bases with no gene match: 8. CDR3 sequence reads: CASSQRQGVGPQHF. The CDR3 DNA sequence: TGCGCCAGCAGCCAGAGACAGGGGGTCGGGCCCCAGCATTTT. Supplemented by reference TRBV5-1 and TRBJ1-5, the full variable domain reads KAGVTQTPRYLIKTRGQQVTLSCSPISGHRSVSWYQQTPGQGLQFLFEYFSETQRNKGNFPGRFSGRQFSNSRSEMNVSTLELGDSALYLCASSQRQGVGPQHFGDGTRLSIL.

The chain carries TRBV18 and TRBJ2-3; D perhaps matches TRBD2 (6 bases). The V and J ends lost 0 bases and 0 bases respectively, with 10 bases between them. CDR3 length: 16 residues. CDR1 is KGHSH, CDR2 LQKENI, per germline. Written as DNA, the CDR3 is TGTGCCAGCTCACCACCGGGCGGGGAGAGCACAGATACGCAGTATTTT. It translates to CASSPPGGESTDTQYF.

A remark on this clonotype: The germline gene is not matched at one end of the junction; a read error may be the cause. V gene TRBV12-3 or TRBV12-4 combines with J gene TRBJ2-7; the match to TRBD1 covers 9 bases. This CDR3 spans 16 amino acids. CDR3 residues: CASSPRQGVRSYEEYF. The CDR3 region has the DNA TGTGCCAGCAGTCCCAGACAGGGGGTAAGGTCCTACGAGGAGTACTTC.

There are a few counts of this clonotype. The gene calls are TRBV12-3 or TRBV12-4 and TRBJ1-5; a possible D gene is TRBD1 (6 bases). The ends were cut back, 2 bases at V and 7 bases at J, with 18 bases in the middle. The CDR3 spans 16 residues. This CDR3 reads CASSLTGRGQEQPQHF. The CDR3 bases are TGTGCCAGCAGTTTAACCGGCCGGGGGCAGGAGCAGCCCCAGCATTTT.

The chain carries TRBV6-1 and TRBJ2-7, with 14 bases that match TRBD2. Per germline, CDR1 MNHNS and CDR2 SASEGT. This CDR3 contains 16 residues. The junction had 5 bases not matched to a gene; V was cut back by 2 bases and J by 5 bases. The CDR3 here is CASSERGLAGVDEQYF. The CDR3 coding sequence is TGTGCCAGCAGTGAACGGGGACTAGCGGGAGTTGACGAGCAGTACTTC.

This clonotype was found a few times. This sequence joins TRBV7-2 and TRBJ2-5; 8 bases agree with TRBD2. The V gene's germline CDR1 is SGHTA and CDR2 FQGNSA. The CDR3 is made up of 19 amino acids. With V trimmed by 1 base and J by 1 base, 14 bases remained unmatched. The CDR3: CASSLVGPGGPRSQETQYF. CDR3 sequence (DNA): TGTGCCAGCAGCTTAGTTGGACCGGGAGGGCCTCGATCCCAAGAGACCCAGTACTTC.

The chain couples TRBV7-9 to TRBJ1-1; 7 nucleotides line up with TRBD1. CDR3 length equals 13 residues. V lost 6 bases and J lost 4; bases outside the gene matches: 5. Germline V gene data show CDR1 as SEHNR and CDR2 as FQNEAQ (reference sequence). The CDR3 DNA sequence: TGTGCCAGCAGTACAGGGGTGCTCACTGAAGCTTTCTTT. This translates into CASSTGVLTEAFF.

The rearrangement links TRBV25-1 to TRBJ2-5; tentative D call: TRBD1 (6 bases). The end of the DNA aligns better with TRBJ2-7, so the J call may be wrong. CDR3 size: 14 residues. Germline V gene sequence: CDR1 MGHDK, CDR2 SYGVNS. The CDR3 coding sequence is TGTGCCAGCAGTGAATTTTTTGGGGGCGACGAGCAGTACTTC. Residues: CASSEFFGGDEQYF.